A selection of T cell receptor beta chains follows, all from one sample in a study of blood T cell repertoires in COVID-19. Sequencing was performed with immunoSEQ multiplex PCR; in TCRdb, only in-frame clones are kept and a portion is missing. The repertoire holds approximately 200,000 clones, with approximately 90% as singletons. Sequencing input: PBMCs or T cells enriched from blood (not recorded which). These receptors all stem from a woman younger than 35 in a cohort exposed to, infected with or recovered from COVID-19 (not recorded which). The CDR3 runs from the conserved cysteine through the conserved F or W. The D gene is left open where the match is weak. A row's size may be missing; if present it is once, few, many or a size class.

D gene,clone size,V gene,CDR3 length,J gene,CDR3 DNA,CDR3 protein
TRBD2,.,TRBV7-2,17,TRBJ2-1,TGTGCCAGCAGCCTAAGGACTAGCGCCGCCTCCTACAATGAGCAGTTCTTC,CASSLRTSAASYNEQFF
.,.,TRBV13,14,TRBJ1-5,TGTGCCAGCAGCTTAAGGACAGGCAATCAGCCCCAGCATTTT,CASSLRTGNQPQHF
.,once,TRBV5-4,15,TRBJ1-2,TGTGCCAGCAGCTTGAGTGGGGGGGGAAACTATGGCTACACCTTC,CASSLSGGGNYGYTF
TRBD1,.,TRBV3-1/TRBV3-2,15,TRBJ1-6,TGTGCCAGCAGCGCCCGACAGGGTGGGAATTCACCCCTCCACTTT,CASSARQGGNSPLHF
TRBD2,.,TRBV27,17,TRBJ2-1,TGTGCCAGCAGTTTAGGGCTAGCGGGGGGGCCGGGCAATGAGCAGTTCTTC,CASSLGLAGGPGNEQFF
.,.,TRBV9,13,TRBJ2-7,TGTGCCAGCAGCGCGACACAAGGATACGAGCAGTACTTC,CASSATQGYEQYF
TRBD1,once,TRBV3-1/TRBV3-2,15,TRBJ1-5,TGTGCCAGCAGCCAAGGACAGGGGATAGGTCAGCCCCAGCATTTT,CASSQGQGIGQPQHF
TRBD1,once,TRBV19,13,TRBJ1-2,TGTGCCAGTAGAGCCAACACAGGGGGCGGCTACACCTTC,CASRANTGGGYTF
.,.,TRBV6-5,14,TRBJ1-2,TGTGCCAGCAGTTACTTTGGACGGGGCTATGGCTACACCTTC,CASSYFGRGYGYTF
.,.,TRBV19,15,TRBJ1-6,TGTGCCAGTAGTGCGACAGATGACTATAATTCACCCCTCCACTTT,CASSATDDYNSPLHF
TRBD2,.,TRBV9,15,TRBJ2-7,TGTGCCAGCAGCAGGGCTAGCGGGTTCTCCTACGAGCAGTACTTC,CASSRASGFSYEQYF
TRBD2,.,TRBV6-6,17,TRBJ2-7,TGTGCCAGCAGTCCAAGGGGACTAGCGGGAGGGGAACGCGAGCAGTACTTC,CASSPRGLAGGEREQYF
TRBD1,once,TRBV7-9,15,TRBJ1-5,TGTGCCAGCAGCTTAGGACAGGGGGCAGGTCAGCCCCAGCATTTT,CASSLGQGAGQPQHF
.,many,TRBV7-2,15,TRBJ2-3,TGTGCCAGCAGCTTACAAGGGGTAGGAACAGATACGCAGTATTTT,CASSLQGVGTDTQYF
.,.,TRBV7-3,13,TRBJ1-1,TGTGCCAGCAGCTTATTTCAGGGAACTGAAGCTTTCTTT,CASSLFQGTEAFF
TRBD1,few,TRBV6-5,14,TRBJ2-5,TGTGCCAGCAGTTGGACAGGGGGCATGGAGACCCAGTACTTC,CASSWTGGMETQYF
TRBD1,.,TRBV3-1/TRBV3-2,13,TRBJ2-7,TGTGCCAGCAGCGGGGACAGATCCTACGAGCAGTACTTC,CASSGDRSYEQYF
.,.,TRBV11-2,16,TRBJ1-2,TGTGCCAGCAGCCCAGGTGGGGGCCCAGGGGCCTATGGCTACACCTTC,CASSPGGGPGAYGYTF